The T cell receptor (beta chain) under discussion was sequenced for a study of cytomegalovirus exposure and HLA in healthy donors. Study-wide background: Caucasian-associated ancestry cluster membership applied to around 76% of several hundred genotyped donors.

Use of 60 Vbeta and 13 Jbeta primers characterized the PCR. TCRdb's copy holds only in-frame clones and misses some; the assay was immunoSEQ multiplex PCR. The table records about 190,000 clones, 80% to 90% of them present only once. Note on this clone: Its cognate antigen is unknown.

Study results and limitations: Among the sequence variants, a highly shared cluster was likely an artifact of sequencing. TCR beta chains numbering some 150 were designated cytomegalovirus-associated.

The sequence came from a man younger than 45 in good health and CMV-seronegative. Specimen: PBMCs.

The CDR3 coding sequence is TGTGCCAGCAGTCCGGGGGGCGGGATCTATGGCTACACCTTC. It is translated as CASSPGGGIYGYTF. The chain recombines TRBV28 with TRBJ1-2, with D tentatively TRBD1 (6 bases). The ends were cut back, 5 bases at V and 4 bases at J, with 14 bases in the middle. The CDR3 length is 14 residues. The germline gives CDR1 MDHEN, CDR2 SYDVKM.